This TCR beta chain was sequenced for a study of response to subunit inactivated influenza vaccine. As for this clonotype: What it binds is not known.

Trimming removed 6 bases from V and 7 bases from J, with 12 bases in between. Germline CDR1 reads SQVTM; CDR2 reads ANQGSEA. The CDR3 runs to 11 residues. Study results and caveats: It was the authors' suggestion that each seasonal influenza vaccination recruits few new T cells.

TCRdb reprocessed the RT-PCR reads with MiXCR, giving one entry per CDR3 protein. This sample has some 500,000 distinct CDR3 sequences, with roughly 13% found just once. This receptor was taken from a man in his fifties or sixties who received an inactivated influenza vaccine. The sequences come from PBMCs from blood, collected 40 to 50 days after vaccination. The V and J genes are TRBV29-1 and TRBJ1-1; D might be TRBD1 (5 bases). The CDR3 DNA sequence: TGCAGCGTGGGGAGGGGCAATGAAGCTTTCTTT. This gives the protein CSVGRGNEAFF.